Listed below are T cell receptor beta chains from one sample, sequenced in a study of blood T cell repertoires in COVID-19. Libraries were prepared by immunoSEQ multiplex PCR; TCRdb keeps only in-frame clonotypes and omits some of them. This sample yields around 84,000 clones, of which around four fifths are seen a single time; roughly 36% belongs to the top ten. The material sequenced was peripheral blood. The receptors here all came from an elderly man with active or convalescent COVID-19. Each CDR3 is given with its conserved first and last residue. The D gene is left open where the match is weak. Clone size is given for some rows only: seen once, a few or many times, or a class if the clone is expanded.

CDR3 | DNA | J | V | D | size
CASSPTGGRYSGANVLTF | TGTGCCAGCAGCCCGACAGGGGGCAGGTACTCTGGGGCCAACGTCCTGACTTTC | TRBJ2-6 | TRBV3-1/TRBV3-2 | TRBD1 | NA
CASSIWESVTGELFF | TGTGCCAGCAGCATCTGGGAGTCGGTCACCGGGGAGCTGTTTTTT | TRBJ2-2 | TRBV2 | NA | once
CASSQGGQGARSYGYTF | TGTGCCAGCAGCCAAGGAGGGCAGGGGGCGCGGAGCTATGGCTACACCTTC | TRBJ1-2 | TRBV4-2 | TRBD1 | NA
CASSLGSGQGTSYEQYF | TGTGCCAGCAGTCTGGGCAGTGGACAGGGGACGTCCTACGAGCAGTACTTC | TRBJ2-7 | TRBV28 | TRBD1 | NA
CASSPQGMGNTGELFF | TGTGCCAGCAGCCCCCAGGGTATGGGGAACACCGGGGAGCTGTTTTTT | TRBJ2-2 | TRBV28 | NA | NA
CASSIGLAGYQETQYF | TGTGCCAGCAGCATCGGACTAGCGGGATACCAAGAGACCCAGTACTTC | TRBJ2-5 | TRBV7-2 | TRBD2 | NA
CASSSPGTGDYNSPLHF | TGTGCCAGCAGCTCACCCGGGACAGGGGACTATAATTCACCCCTCCACTTT | TRBJ1-6 | TRBV7-9 | TRBD1 | NA
CSVDPQALTLGYTF | TGCAGCGTTGACCCACAGGCCTTAACCCTGGGCTACACCTTC | TRBJ1-2 | TRBV29-1 | NA | once
CASSVVSLNTEAFF | TGTGCCAGCAGCGTAGTCTCCCTCAACACTGAAGCTTTCTTT | TRBJ1-1 | TRBV9 | NA | NA
CASSLGQGSQPQHF | TGCGCCAGCAGCTTGGGACAGGGATCCCAGCCCCAGCATTTT | TRBJ1-5 | TRBV5-1 | TRBD1 | NA
CASSDRGQGAFGYTF | TGTGCCAGCAGTGACCGAGGACAGGGGGCGTTTGGCTACACCTTC | TRBJ1-2 | TRBV2 | TRBD1 | NA
CASMRGIATNEKLFF | TGCGCCAGCATGAGGGGGATCGCAACTAATGAAAAACTGTTTTTT | TRBJ1-4 | TRBV4-1 | NA | few
CASSLVPQGANTEAFF | TGCGCCAGCAGCTTGGTTCCCCAGGGGGCAAACACTGAAGCTTTCTTT | TRBJ1-1 | TRBV5-1 | TRBD1 | NA
CASATGVDQPQHF | TGTGCCAGCGCTACGGGGGTTGATCAGCCCCAGCATTTT | TRBJ1-5 | TRBV6-6 | NA | NA
CASGPGGARDTQYF | TGTGCTAGTGGGCCCGGGGGGGCAAGAGATACGCAGTATTTT | TRBJ2-3 | TRBV12-5 | TRBD2 | once
CASSLGRGGGTDTQYF | TGTGCCAGCAGCTTAGGACGGGGGGGAGGCACAGATACGCAGTATTTT | TRBJ2-3 | TRBV11-3 | TRBD2 | NA
CASTPFIFNEQFF | TGTGCCAGCACCCCCTTTATTTTCAATGAGCAGTTCTTC | TRBJ2-1 | TRBV6-2/TRBV6-3 | NA | NA
CASSYQGAGTEAFF | TGTGCCAGCAGTTACCAGGGGGCTGGGACTGAAGCTTTCTTT | TRBJ1-1 | TRBV6-2/TRBV6-3 | TRBD1 | NA
CATSRGRDFQPQHF | TGTGCCACCAGCAGAGGTAGGGACTTCCAGCCCCAGCATTTT | TRBJ1-5 | TRBV15 | NA | NA
CASSESGGVEQYF | TGCGCCAGCAGTGAGTCAGGGGGCGTCGAGCAGTACTTC | TRBJ2-7 | TRBV10-2 | TRBD1 | NA
CASSQQGAGGNTIYF | TGCGCCAGCAGCCAACAGGGGGCAGGAGGAAACACCATATATTTT | TRBJ1-3 | TRBV4-1 | TRBD1 | NA
CASSQAGSGQPQHF | TGTGCCAGCAGCCAAGCAGGGTCAGGACAGCCCCAGCATTTT | TRBJ1-5 | TRBV3-1/TRBV3-2 | NA | once
CASSRSVSYNSPLHF | TGTGCCAGCAGCCGGTCGGTATCCTATAATTCACCCCTCCACTTT | TRBJ1-6 | TRBV11-2 | NA | NA
CATSRARGDGYTF | TGTGCCACCAGCAGAGCCAGGGGTGATGGCTACACCTTC | TRBJ1-2 | TRBV15 | NA | NA
CASSRWTSGRKYEQYF | TGTGCCAGCAGTCGCTGGACTAGCGGGAGAAAGTACGAGCAGTACTTC | TRBJ2-7 | TRBV7-2 | TRBD2 | NA
CAWSRRRAYGYTF | TGTGCCTGGAGTCGGAGAAGAGCCTATGGCTACACCTTC | TRBJ1-2 | TRBV30 | NA | few
CASTRRGEGVGTQYF | TGTGCCAGCACCCGAAGGGGCGAGGGGGTGGGTACGCAGTATTTT | TRBJ2-3 | TRBV6-5 | NA | NA
CASSLTGTGLYEQYF | TGTGCCAGCAGCCTCACCGGGACAGGTCTCTACGAGCAGTACTTC | TRBJ2-7 | TRBV9 | TRBD1 | NA
CASSLEEPGPKQGEQFF | TGTGCCAGCAGCTTAGAGGAGCCCGGCCCCAAGCAAGGTGAGCAGTTCTTC | TRBJ2-1 | TRBV11-2 | NA | NA
CASSLMPGVENTEAFF | TGCGCCAGCAGCTTAATGCCCGGGGTAGAGAACACTGAAGCTTTCTTT | TRBJ1-1 | TRBV5-1 | NA | NA
CASSITSGSSSTDTQYF | TGCGCCAGCAGTATCACTAGCGGCTCATCTAGCACAGATACGCAGTATTTT | TRBJ2-3 | TRBV10-2 | TRBD2 | NA
CAWSEDSLYEQYF | TGTGCCTGGAGTGAGGACAGCCTCTACGAGCAGTACTTC | TRBJ2-7 | TRBV30 | NA | NA
CASSLGTGIGNTIYF | TGCGCCAGCAGCTTGGGGACAGGGATTGGAAACACCATATATTTT | TRBJ1-3 | TRBV5-1 | TRBD1 | once
CATSDSPGGPNRGNEQFF | TGTGCCACCAGTGATTCCCCAGGGGGCCCGAACAGGGGGAATGAGCAGTTCTTC | TRBJ2-1 | TRBV24-1 | TRBD1 | NA
CASSPSFTSTDEQYF | TGTGCCAGCAGCCCTAGCTTCACTAGCACGGACGAGCAGTACTTC | TRBJ2-7 | TRBV21-1 | NA | NA
CSVTEANTEAFF | TGCAGCGTGACAGAGGCGAACACTGAAGCTTTCTTT | TRBJ1-1 | TRBV29-1 | NA | NA
CASRSGSGETQYF | TGTGCCAGCAGGAGCGGGAGCGGGGAGACCCAGTACTTC | TRBJ2-5 | TRBV28 | TRBD2 | NA
CASFLNTEAFF | TGTGCCAGCTTCTTAAACACTGAAGCTTTCTTT | TRBJ1-1 | TRBV6-5 | NA | NA
CASSSTSGVQETQYF | TGCGCCAGCAGCTCGACTAGCGGGGTCCAAGAGACCCAGTACTTC | TRBJ2-5 | TRBV5-1 | TRBD2 | NA
CASSLALAESSYNEQFF | TGTGCCAGCAGCTTAGCGCTGGCGGAGAGCTCCTACAATGAGCAGTTCTTC | TRBJ2-1 | TRBV7-6 | NA | NA
CASSPSGPLSFPTRRGGHEQYF | TGTGCCAGCAGTCCATCGGGTCCACTGAGCTTCCCGACCCGGAGGGGGGGCCACGAGCAGTACTTC | TRBJ2-7 | TRBV28 | NA | NA
CASSSLRGTSVPGELFF | TGTGCCAGCAGCTCCCTTAGGGGGACTAGCGTTCCCGGGGAGCTGTTTTTT | TRBJ2-2 | TRBV11-2 | TRBD2 | NA
CASSLAVARVGNTIYF | TGTGCCAGCAGCTTAGCGGTCGCCAGGGTTGGAAACACCATATATTTT | TRBJ1-3 | TRBV7-6 | NA | NA
CASSPDSIYYGYTF | TGTGCCAGCTCACCTGACAGCATCTACTATGGCTACACCTTC | TRBJ1-2 | TRBV18 | NA | NA
CSVLFWTGGEQYF | TGCAGCGTCCTATTTTGGACAGGTGGTGAGCAGTACTTC | TRBJ2-7 | TRBV29-1 | TRBD1 | NA
CASSRGGSVNTEAFF | TGCGCCAGCAGCCGAGGAGGTTCGGTGAACACTGAAGCTTTCTTT | TRBJ1-1 | TRBV4-1 | NA | NA
CASSLNGGGGENTQYF | TGTGCCAGCAGCTTAAACGGCGGAGGCGGCGAAAATACGCAGTATTTT | TRBJ2-3 | TRBV7-6 | NA | NA
CASSLDGGLGPTGELFF | TGTGCCAGCAGCTTAGATGGAGGGCTCGGGCCGACCGGGGAGCTGTTTTTT | TRBJ2-2 | TRBV7-9 | NA | NA
CASSPPSGTSGYEQYF | TGTGCCAGCTCCCCACCCTCCGGGACTAGCGGTTACGAGCAGTACTTC | TRBJ2-7 | TRBV18 | TRBD2 | NA
CASSQVLAGPNEQFF | TGCGCCAGCAGCCAAGTTCTAGCGGGACCCAATGAGCAGTTCTTC | TRBJ2-1 | TRBV4-3 | TRBD2 | NA
CASRPSGRYNEQFF | TGTGCCAGCCGCCCTAGCGGGAGGTACAATGAGCAGTTCTTC | TRBJ2-1 | TRBV7-2 | TRBD2 | NA
CASERDWNSSFFYNEQFF | TGTGCCAGCGAACGGGACTGGAACAGCAGTTTTTTTTACAATGAGCAGTTCTTC | TRBJ2-1 | TRBV19 | NA | NA
CASSLRTSGGAGFVQFF | TGTGCCAGCAGCTTAAGGACTAGCGGGGGGGCCGGCTTCGTGCAGTTCTTC | TRBJ2-1 | TRBV5-4 | TRBD2 | NA
CASSLAGDSNQPQHF | TGTGCCAGCAGCTTGGCAGGGGATAGCAATCAGCCCCAGCATTTT | TRBJ1-5 | TRBV5-6 | NA | NA
CASITERGGREAFF | TGTGCCAGCATTACCGAGCGTGGGGGCAGGGAAGCTTTCTTT | TRBJ1-1 | TRBV6-5 | NA | NA
CASSPTGVRNTEAFF | TGTGCCAGCAGCCCGACAGGGGTCCGGAACACTGAAGCTTTCTTT | TRBJ1-1 | TRBV6-2/TRBV6-3 | TRBD1 | NA
CASSLGLSTDTQYF | TGCGCCAGCAGCTTGGGCCTAAGCACAGATACGCAGTATTTT | TRBJ2-3 | TRBV5-1 | NA | NA
CASSEFSGQGVRYTF | TGCGCCAGCAGTGAGTTTAGCGGACAGGGTGTGCGCTACACCTTC | TRBJ1-2 | TRBV10-2 | TRBD1 | many
CASSIQAQGGYEQYF | TGTGCCAGTAGTATCCAGGCCCAGGGGGGCTACGAGCAGTACTTC | TRBJ2-7 | TRBV19 | NA | many
CASSQRRQGDEQYF | TGTGCCAGCAGCCAAAGGAGACAGGGGGACGAGCAGTACTTC | TRBJ2-7 | TRBV3-1/TRBV3-2 | TRBD1 | NA